A selection of T cell receptor beta chains follows, all from one sample in a study of chemoradiotherapy in HPV16-positive cancers. This table comes from immunoSEQ multiplex PCR, and its TCRdb copy is limited to in-frame clones, with some not included. The top ten clones hold over 5% of a sample with tens of thousands of clones, 76% of them seen once. This specimen was blood, taken from a patient who underwent chemoradiotherapy. Receptors originate from a human donor with HPV-associated anogenital cancer. CDR3s include the opening cysteine and the closing phenylalanine or tryptophan. D genes are given only for firm matches. Expanded clones get a size class; other rows say once, few or many, or leave the size out.

j_call,v_call,clone_size,d_call,cdr3_aa,cdr3_nt
TRBJ1-2,TRBV9,.,TRBD1,CASSALLGQPYGYTF,TGTGCCAGCAGCGCCCTACTGGGACAGCCTTATGGCTACACCTTC
TRBJ2-2,TRBV10-1,few,.,CATSTGNTGELFF,TGCGCCACCTCAACAGGAAACACCGGGGAGCTGTTTTTT
TRBJ2-1,TRBV18,.,.,CASSPELLYNEQFF,TGTGCCAGCTCACCAGAATTACTCTACAATGAGCAGTTCTTC
TRBJ1-5,TRBV7-2,.,.,CASSSQSTSNQPQHF,TGTGCCAGCAGCTCGCAGAGTACTAGCAATCAGCCCCAGCATTTT
TRBJ2-3,TRBV7-9,.,TRBD1,CASSSYRGSTDTQYF,TGTGCCAGCAGCTCTTACAGGGGCAGCACAGATACGCAGTATTTT
TRBJ2-1,TRBV19,.,.,CASKSSGRGPGEQFF,TGTGCCAGTAAAAGTAGTGGGCGGGGGCCCGGGGAGCAGTTCTTC
TRBJ1-1,TRBV6-5,few,.,CATRGAYTEAFF,TGTGCCACCCGCGGGGCGTACACTGAAGCTTTCTTT
TRBJ2-7,TRBV11-3,.,TRBD2,CASSSSRAGGRHEQYF,TGTGCCAGCAGCTCGAGCCGGGCGGGGGGCCGGCACGAGCAGTACTTC
TRBJ2-2,TRBV5-1,.,TRBD2,CATASGRGISGGETGELFF,TGCGCCACCGCCTCCGGACGGGGGATCAGCGGGGGAGAGACCGGGGAGCTGTTTTTT
TRBJ2-2,TRBV6-1,.,TRBD2,CASSTSGGNTGELFF,TGTGCCAGCAGTACTAGCGGGGGCAACACCGGGGAGCTGTTTTTT
TRBJ1-2,TRBV7-8,.,.,CASSLVGYGYTF,TGTGCCAGCAGCTTAGTGGGCTATGGCTACACCTTC
TRBJ2-3,TRBV7-7,.,.,CASSPFLGTDTQYF,TGTGCCAGCAGCCCATTCCTTGGCACAGATACGCAGTATTTT
TRBJ2-5,TRBV5-1,.,TRBD2,CASQIAGIETQYF,TGCGCCAGCCAAATAGCGGGGATCGAGACCCAGTACTTC
TRBJ2-7,TRBV11-3,.,.,CASSLGGGPYEQYF,TGTGCCAGCAGCTTGGGGGGGGGCCCCTACGAGCAGTACTTC
TRBJ2-5,TRBV11-3,.,TRBD1,CASSPGQGQETQYF,TGTGCCAGCAGCCCGGGACAGGGACAAGAGACCCAGTACTTC
TRBJ2-5,TRBV7-2,.,TRBD2,CASSLSGGQTQYF,TGTGCCAGCAGCTTGAGCGGGGGGCAGACCCAGTACTTC
TRBJ2-2,TRBV7-3,.,.,CASSIKNTGELFF,TGTGCCAGCAGCATCAAGAACACCGGGGAGCTGTTTTTT
TRBJ1-1,TRBV6-1,.,.,CASSVTLNTEAFF,TGTGCCAGCAGTGTAACGTTGAACACTGAAGCTTTCTTT
TRBJ1-5,TRBV9,.,.,CASSVGAGQPQHF,TGTGCCAGCAGCGTAGGCGCGGGTCAGCCCCAGCATTTT
TRBJ1-6,TRBV5-8,.,.,CASSRTPLHF,TGTGCCAGCAGCCGGACCCCCCTCCACTTT
TRBJ2-3,TRBV7-6,.,TRBD1,CASSLTGDKTDTQYF,TGTGCCAGCAGCTTGACAGGGGATAAAACAGATACGCAGTATTTT
TRBJ2-7,TRBV10-1,few,.,CASRAELFYEQYF,TGCGCCAGCAGAGCAGAGCTTTTCTACGAGCAGTACTTC
TRBJ1-6,TRBV13,.,.,CASSLTQRGAYNSPLHF,TGTGCCAGCAGCTTAACACAAAGAGGAGCGTATAATTCACCCCTCCACTTT
TRBJ2-5,TRBV9,.,.,CASSVVGALGETQYF,TGTGCCAGCAGCGTAGTAGGGGCCCTGGGAGAGACCCAGTACTTC
TRBJ1-2,TRBV5-8,few,TRBD1,CASSFQGADYGYTF,TGTGCCAGCAGCTTTCAGGGGGCTGACTATGGCTACACCTTC
TRBJ1-4,TRBV9,.,.,CASSLGGQTNEKLFF,TGTGCCAGCAGCCTCGGTGGGCAGACTAATGAAAAACTGTTTTTT
TRBJ2-7,TRBV27,few,TRBD2,CASSKNVGTSGGPRYEQYF,TGTGCCAGCAGTAAGAACGTCGGGACTAGCGGGGGGCCCCGCTACGAGCAGTACTTC
TRBJ1-5,TRBV7-2,.,TRBD1,CASSLAWDRTNQPQHF,TGTGCCAGCAGCTTAGCCTGGGACAGAACCAATCAGCCCCAGCATTTT
TRBJ2-2,TRBV11-2,.,TRBD2,CASSLDSGATGELFF,TGTGCCAGCAGCTTAGACAGCGGGGCCACCGGGGAGCTGTTTTTT
TRBJ1-1,TRBV11-3,once,TRBD1,CASSLGGGGTEAFF,TGTGCCAGCAGCTTAGGAGGGGGCGGCACTGAAGCTTTCTTT
TRBJ2-3,TRBV30,.,TRBD2,CAWSYIAGGQYF,TGTGCCTGGAGCTATATAGCGGGGGGGCAGTATTTT
TRBJ1-5,TRBV4-1,.,.,CASSQGLLRDLSNQPQHF,TGCGCCAGCAGCCAAGGCTTGCTGCGGGACCTTAGCAATCAGCCCCAGCATTTT
TRBJ2-5,TRBV6-4,.,TRBD2,CASNVSGGAEETQYF,TGTGCCAGCAACGTAAGCGGGGGGGCTGAAGAGACCCAGTACTTC
TRBJ1-1,TRBV6-5,.,.,CASFGGNTEAFF,TGTGCCAGCTTTGGGGGGAACACTGAAGCTTTCTTT
TRBJ1-2,TRBV14,.,.,CASSHYRWDGYTF,TGTGCCAGCAGCCATTACAGGTGGGATGGCTACACCTTC
TRBJ2-5,TRBV18,once,TRBD2,CASSPRNLAAQETQYF,TGTGCCAGCTCACCACGCAATCTAGCGGCACAAGAGACCCAGTACTTC
TRBJ1-1,TRBV2,few,.,CASSEVQMNTEAFF,TGTGCCAGCAGTGAAGTCCAAATGAACACTGAAGCTTTCTTT
TRBJ1-5,TRBV9,.,.,CASSVGGYSNQPQHF,TGTGCCAGCAGCGTAGGAGGGTATAGCAATCAGCCCCAGCATTTT
TRBJ1-4,TRBV6-5,once,.,CASSSSGVPGEKLFF,TGTGCCAGCAGTTCGTCGGGCGTCCCGGGTGAAAAACTGTTTTTT
TRBJ2-5,TRBV7-7,.,TRBD2,CASSFTPGGQETQYF,TGTGCCAGCAGCTTTACACCGGGAGGCCAAGAGACCCAGTACTTC
TRBJ2-1,TRBV27,.,.,CASSLIVGSSYNEQFF,TGTGCCAGCAGTTTAATCGTTGGGAGCTCCTACAATGAGCAGTTCTTC
TRBJ2-7,TRBV30,.,.,CAWSGPGKGSYEQYF,TGTGCCTGGAGTGGCCCAGGCAAGGGCTCCTACGAGCAGTACTTC
TRBJ2-7,TRBV6-1,.,.,CASSEWEVEQYF,TGTGCCAGCAGTGAATGGGAGGTCGAGCAGTACTTC
TRBJ2-1,TRBV2,few,.,CASSVNEQFF,TGTGCCAGCAGTGTTAATGAGCAGTTCTTC